This TCR beta chain was sequenced in a study of cytomegalovirus exposure and HLA in healthy donors (dated by TCRdb to 2015 to 2018). About the full investigation: In an earlier analysis of approximately 500 of the donors, approximately 260 Gb of sequence data and 117 million unique TCR beta sequences from 180 million or so T cells were reported. Donor age, sex, ethnicity and CMV serostatus were collected together with the repertoire data. Around 330 gigabases of sequencing data and about 92 million unique TCR sequences made up an early release that covered around 640 HLA-typed donors. Among about 370 genotyped donors of the cohort, an average of around 250,000 unique TCR beta nucleotide sequences was sequenced per donor, of which about 19% were non-productive. Using immunosequencing, the study profiled T cell repertoires from 500 to 800 subjects and related those repertoires to cytomegalovirus serostatus. The number of donors typed differed by locus, with about 629-630 for A, B, C, DRB1 and DQB1, more than 500 for DQA1, 600 to 610 for DPA1, and around 430 for DPB1. A later analysis re-analyzed previously published TCR beta repertoires from roughly 690 donors and added high-resolution HLA genotyping to study TCR occurrence patterns. Class I and class II HLA loci were covered by the typing at four-digit resolution. The study aimed to test whether signatures of past pathogen exposure could be identified by cataloging public T cell receptors. A later genetic analysis used genome-wide SNP genotypes for about three fifths of the 666 donors, treating that subset as a discovery cohort. Rather than using new phenotypic data, the later analysis identified candidate immune exposures from TCR beta sequences and from how often those sequences occurred across donors. An earlier analysis of about 600 of the donors used high-throughput TCR beta sequencing to judge whether each TCR beta V gene segment behaved as functional or pseudogenic. Of the approximately 370 genotyped donors, roughly 76% were placed in the genetic ancestry cluster associated with self-reported Caucasian donors. Roughly 5 DR-DQ haplotypes were handled as single units for association and clustering because linkage in the cohort was strong. Along with the approximately 670-subject first cohort, a separate validation cohort of over 90 different subjects was used. To predict cytomegalovirus infection status, the study brought together high-throughput TCR immunosequencing, statistical association of individual TCRs with disease status, and machine learning. All discovery cohort repertoires had been generated using a single sequencing platform.

In total, 666 healthy bone marrow donors made up the cohort. All cohort members were sampled while nominally healthy, although unrecorded immune exposures were likely present. The donor tested CMV seronegative and was one of the 352 seronegative cohort members. A peripheral blood sample was provided by each donor, and peripheral blood mononuclear cells were used for TCR beta sequencing. Genomic DNA extraction from the blood cell samples was performed with the Qiagen DNeasy Blood Extraction Kit. Concerning this clone: Its antigen is not yet known. No base quality values were provided; no much bigger clone lies one nucleotide off.

Library generation was performed with the immunoSEQ multiplex PCR assay. For the multiplex PCR, a mixture combining 60 forward primers for TCR Vbeta segments and 13 reverse primers for TCR Jbeta segments was used. The CDR3 region of rearranged TCR beta genes was amplified from genomic DNA by a multiplex PCR assay. The amplified TCR beta libraries were sequenced on the Illumina HiSeq System as 87-base-pair reads. For the original study's pipeline: A later analysis tallied roughly 76 million unique TCR beta chains across the 666 repertoires, and about 10 million of those chains were shared by two or more donors. To remove PCR and sequencing errors, raw reads were error-corrected and collapsed into unique sequences using a nearest-neighbor algorithm that merged closely related sequences. CDR3 sequences were aligned to IMGT reference sequences to assign V, D and J gene segments. For a sequence to be retained, a match of at least six nucleotides to both a V gene segment and a J gene segment was required. A rearrangement counted as productive if the CDR3 had no stop codons and remained in frame with V and J, and every other rearrangement counted as non-productive. Following IMGT convention, CDR3 was defined as the stretch from the second conserved V-encoded cysteine up to the conserved J-encoded phenylalanine. The earlier analysis of 500 to 750 of the donors excluded any sequence lacking an unambiguous match to a single V gene segment. An earlier analysis of some 610 of the donors called V segments functional above 56.7% productive rearrangements and segregating when the between-donor standard deviation exceeded 5%. To diagnose cytomegalovirus status from the catalog of TCR beta chain sequences, a statistical classification framework was built. In a later analysis, TCR nucleotide sequences were compared against IMGT/GENE-DB human TR gene sequences so that V and J genes could be assigned. Using the TCRdist pipeline, a later analysis assigned CDR3 sequences along with most-parsimonious VDJ recombination scenarios. In a later analysis, each TCR beta chain was defined by its CDR3 amino acid sequence together with its V-gene family, and reads without a unique V-gene family were excluded. As a way to deal with suspected cross-contamination and a sequencing artifact, a later analysis dropped 500 to 700 nucleotide sequences that were highly shared and had low generation probability. For each public chain, a later analysis derived a clonal expansion index from normalized ranks of inferred template counts within each repertoire. In a later analysis, generation probabilities were computed with a VDJ recombination model fitted to out-of-frame rearrangements, and the resulting probabilities were checked against IGoR. In a later analysis, hypergeometric tests were used to score TCR-TCR, TCR-HLA and TCR-CMV co-occurrence, with a repertoire-size bias correction applied to TCR pairs. In a later analysis, false discovery rates were estimated by permuting HLA or CMV assignments 20 times. In a later analysis, co-occurring TCRs were grouped using DBSCAN, and TCRdist sequence similarity was added for clustering within HLA-allele-positive subsets. Repertoires with fewer than 30,000 or more than 120,000 public chains were left out of co-occurrence clustering, as were about 5 repertoires with anomalous nucleotide sharing. TCRdb limited this immuneACCESS table to in-frame rearrangements with V and J called. A share of clones is missing; checked studies link under half to unresolved V genes, and the rest is unexplained. V, J and clone size are those of that table, while D and trimming were read from the DNA. This sample holds around 120,000 clones; about 69% were observed only once. 1.6% of the sample comes from the top ten.

The full study reports these points: Broadly in line with IMGT annotations, most TCR beta V segments showed up in productive rearrangements about 87% or about 30% of the time in an earlier analysis of some 590 of the donors. Most TCR sequences were observed very rarely across donors, whereas some public TCRs were present in many individuals. A further reported finding was that TCR beta sequences accurately predicted the HLA-A and HLA-B alleles for most subjects in the first cohort. In a later analysis, 16,951 TCR beta sequences were associated with specific HLA alleles at a false discovery rate of 0.05. The earlier analysis of approximately 560 of the donors excluded 15 to 20 rarely observed V segments, including chromosome 9 orphons, because counts were too low. According to a later genetic analysis, donors in an Asian-associated ancestry cluster had fewer N-insertions in productive TCRs than the roughly 700-donor mean. V-gene and J-gene trimming of TCR beta chains was associated with a missense DCLRE1C variant in a later genetic analysis, and the association was replicated in an independent cohort. According to the authors, the approach could potentially be generalized to other disease states and immunological phenotypes. Assigning TCR associations to individual alleles was difficult when HLA alleles, especially DR and DQ, strongly co-occurred. In vitro tests confirmed that a few of the cytomegalovirus-associated TCR beta chains recognize cytomegalovirus antigens. Linkage disequilibrium might explain the correlated functional status among segregating V segments, but an unknown experimental factor could not be excluded. In both the original and validation cohorts, the classifier was reported to diagnose cytomegalovirus status with high specificity and sensitivity. This cohort had only TCR beta chains sequenced, and the lack of alpha or paired-chain data limited which features could be detected. Most CMV-associated TCR beta chains appeared to be HLA-restricted in a later analysis, and the HLA associations seemed to be driven largely by CMV exposure. In a later analysis, HLA-associated TCR beta chains were found to be more clonally expanded and to have lower generation probabilities than equally common non-associated chains. A cluster of highly shared sequence variants was judged likely to be a technical artifact of the sequencing pipeline. Immune exposure information for the cohort was limited to CMV serostatus. Sequencing depth was assumed to be roughly uniform across donors in the presence/absence analyses, though that assumption may not hold. A later analysis reported that several top co-occurrence clusters appeared linked to parvovirus B19, influenza, CMV and Epstein-Barr virus. In a later analysis, TCR association rates were found to vary across HLA loci, with the most associated TCRs seen for DRB1 alleles and the fewest for HLA-C alleles. Because HLA typing was unavailable for some donors at each locus, only the typed subset was used in association tests. The study listed 150 to 200 TCR beta chains as associated with cytomegalovirus.

The sequencing input was PBMCs. This TCR was sampled from a woman aged 18-29 years in good health and CMV-seronegative.

The CDR3 protein is CASSVAVGPSYEQYF. The bases are TGTGCCAGCAGCGTAGCGGTGGGGCCAAGCTACGAGCAGTACTTC. The chain is encoded by TRBV9 joined to TRBJ2-7; 5 matching bases give a weak D call of TRBD1. Trimming at the junction amounts to 0 bases on V and 3 bases on J, and the germline ends lie 13 bases apart. Spanning cysteine to phenylalanine, the CDR3 consists of 15 amino acids. The kept DNA is CDR3 alone, 45 bases in frame from the first base. As encoded in the germline V gene, CDR1 is SGDLS while CDR2 is YYNGEE.